This entry lists 19 T cell receptor beta chains sequenced from one sample in a study of early T cells in non-severe SARS-CoV-2 infection. One entry per CDR3 protein, called by TCRdb with MiXCR from the 5' RACE reads. The sample contains roughly 99,000 distinct CDR3 sequences, 9.5% to 15% of which appear only once. Sequenced material: whole blood, taken at baseline. The receptors come from an adult who was a healthcare worker with PCR-confirmed SARS-CoV-2 infection or an uninfected control (not recorded which).

This clonotype showed up just a few times. At one end, the junction sequence differs from germline, possibly due to a read error. The chain is built from TRBV27 and TRBJ2-6; 7 nucleotides agree with TRBD1. The CDR3 length is 16 residues. Germline loops: CDR1 MNHEY, CDR2 SMNVEV (reference sequence). The CDR3 region has the DNA TGTGCCAGCAGTTTTAACAGGGGCTCTGGAGCCAACGTCCTGACTTTC. It translates to CASSFNRGSGANVLTF.

The rearrangement uses TRBV5-5 and TRBJ1-5, with a possible D match to TRBD1 (5 bases). This CDR3 region has 16 residues. The germline CDR1 and CDR2 sequences are SGHKS and YYEKEE (reference sequence). Trimming pared 2 bases from V and 6 bases from J, leaving 18 bases between. This chain's CDR3 is CASSFGAGPASQPQHF. CDR3 nucleotide sequence: TGTGCCAGCAGCTTTGGTGCGGGACCTGCTAGTCAGCCCCAGCATTTT.

This clonotype has more than one count but fewer than ten. This chain uses TRBV11-2 with TRBJ2-7, with a tentative D call TRBD2 (6 bases). The germline V gene has CDR1 SGHAT and CDR2 FQNNGV. V lost 1 base and J lost 0, with 13 bases in between. CDR3 length: 16 amino acids. The CDR3 spells CASSLGRQGGSYEQYF. The CDR3 DNA is TGTGCCAGCAGCTTAGGAAGGCAGGGAGGCTCCTACGAGCAGTACTTC.

This clonotype has more than one count but fewer than ten. This sequence joins TRBV3-1 and TRBJ2-5; TRBD2 agrees at 11 bases. Germline values: CDR1 LGHDT, CDR2 YNNKEL (reference sequence). Trimming cost V 5 bases and J 3 bases; bases outside gene matches: 11. The CDR3 runs 17 residues. The CDR3 coding sequence is TGTGCCAGCAGCTCAATGTGGCCGGGACTAGCGGAAGAGACCCAGTACTTC. This gives the protein CASSSMWPGLAEETQYF.

The chain combines TRBV11-2 with TRBJ2-7; 9 bases match TRBD2. V lost 1 base to trimming and J lost 5 bases; unmatched junction nucleotides: 6. CDR3 size: 15 residues. CDR1 SGHAT and CDR2 FQNNGV come from the germline V gene. The CDR3 here is CASSLVVSGSHEQYF. The CDR3 DNA sequence: TGTGCCAGCAGCTTAGTAGTTAGCGGGAGCCACGAGCAGTACTTC.

This clonotype was seen only a few times. This chain links TRBV12-3 or TRBV12-4 with TRBJ2-6; 13 bases map to TRBD2. Trimming cost V 1 base and J 0 bases; bases outside gene matches: 3. The CDR3 totals 19 residues. DNA for the CDR3: TGTGCCAGCAGTTTAGGACTAGCGGGAGGTAACTCTGGGGCCAACGTCCTGACTTTC. It encodes CASSLGLAGGNSGANVLTF.

This clonotype was counted at least ten times. The V call is TRBV24-1, the J call TRBJ2-3; D uncertain. The V gene lost 6 bases and the J gene lost 1 base, with 10 bases spanning the gap. From germline, CDR1 is KGHDR and CDR2 SFDVKD. This CDR3 is built from 14 residues. The CDR3 reads CATSSPHGTDTQYF. The CDR3 bases are TGTGCCACCAGTTCCCCCCATGGCACAGATACGCAGTATTTT.

Ten or more counts support this clonotype. This chain links TRBV7-9 with TRBJ1-3; 7 nucleotides line up with TRBD1. After removal of 0 bases from V and 0 bases from J, the junction contained 8 bases not matched to a gene. Germline V lookup: CDR1 SEHNR, CDR2 FQNEAQ (reference sequence). CDR3 size: 18 residues. This CDR3 is CASSLAGTALSSGNTIYF. Written as DNA, the CDR3 is TGTGCCAGCAGCTTAGCGGGGACAGCGCTTTCCTCTGGAAACACCATATATTTT.

Many counts were recorded for this clonotype. The gene calls are TRBV12-3 or TRBV12-4 and TRBJ1-1; D remains ambiguous. V was cut by 3 bases and J by 4 bases, with 15 bases left in between. This CDR3 comprises 15 residues. This chain's CDR3 is CASSFKEELGTEAFF. DNA for the CDR3: TGTGCCAGCAGTTTTAAGGAGGAGTTGGGCACTGAAGCTTTCTTT.

This clonotype was counted between two and nine times. The chain employs TRBV3-1 and TRBJ2-2; 12 nucleotides line up with TRBD2. V lost 3 bases and J lost 3; bases outside the gene matches: 11. CDR1 and CDR2 (germline): LGHDT, YNNKEL (reference sequence). This CDR3 is 19 amino acids long. The DNA for the CDR3 is TGTGCCAGCAGCCATGATTTCAGACTAGCGGGGGCCTACACCGGGGAGCTGTTTTTT. This gives the protein CASSHDFRLAGAYTGELFF.

The chain carries TRBV28 and TRBJ2-6; D is perhaps TRBD1 or TRBD2 (5 bases each). The V end was cut by 3 bases, the J end by 0 bases, with 9 bases between. Germline CDR1 MDHEN, CDR2 SYDVKM. The CDR3 is 16 residues long. As DNA, the CDR3 is TGTGCCAGCAGTTTTGGGACCCACTCTGGGGCCAACGTCCTGACTTTC. This gives the protein CASSFGTHSGANVLTF.

This clonotype was detected many times. This sequence joins TRBV7-9 and TRBJ2-7; TRBD1 matches at 9 bases. The ends lost 5 bases at V and 6 bases at J; junction bases unmatched: 8. This CDR3 contains 14 residues. CDR1 and CDR2 (germline): SEHNR, FQNEAQ (reference sequence). The CDR3 loop reads CASSPRDREAEQYF. The CDR3 DNA sequence: TGTGCCAGCAGCCCCCGGGACAGGGAGGCCGAGCAGTACTTC.

This clonotype was counted a few times. V is TRBV2 and J is TRBJ2-1, with 10 nucleotides matching TRBD2. Germline-derived CDR1 and CDR2 are SNHLY and FYNNEI. The trim removed 5 bases at V and 8 bases at J, leaving 12 bases unmatched. CDR3 length equals 16 residues. The CDR3 nucleotides read TGTGCCAGCAGTTTTAGCGGGGGGAATGTACACTATGAGCAGTTCTTC. It yields the protein CASSFSGGNVHYEQFF. The full variable domain, its missing parts supplied by reference TRBV2 and TRBJ2-1, is EPEVTQTPSHQVTQMGQEVILRCVPISNHLYFYWYRQILGQKVEFLVSFYNNEISEKSEIFDDQFSVERPDGSNFTLKIRSTKLEDSAMYFCASSFSGGNVHYEQFFGPGTRLTVL.

The chain employs TRBV30 and TRBJ1-4; D unresolved. CDR1 is GTSNPN and CDR2 is SVGIG in the germline V gene (reference sequence). This CDR3 comprises 11 residues. The germline V and J ends were trimmed by 0 bases and 8 bases, with 4 bases remaining between them. The CDR3 here is CAWSVEEKLFF. The CDR3 DNA is TGTGCCTGGAGTGTAGAAGAAAAACTGTTTTTT. Using reference TRBV30 and TRBJ1-4 for the parts outside the CDR3, the full variable domain is SQTIHQWPATLVQPVGSPLSLECTVEGTSNPNLYWYRQAAGRGLQLLFYSVGIGQISSEVPQNLSASRPQDRQFILSSKKLLLSDSGFYLCAWSVEEKLFFGSGTQLSVL.

The rearrangement links TRBV19 to TRBJ1-1; a weak D match, TRBD1 (5 bases). There are 17 residues in the CDR3. V gave up 0 bases and J gave up 3 bases, with 17 bases separating them. The germline gives CDR1 LNHDA, CDR2 SQIVND (reference sequence). CDR3 sequence reads: CASSIDLLRVVDTEAFF. The CDR3 bases are TGTGCCAGTAGTATAGATCTTCTCAGGGTAGTTGACACTGAAGCTTTCTTT.

There are many counts of this clonotype. The chain employs TRBV11-2 and TRBJ1-5; D not certain. CDR3 length: 13 residues. Deletions cut 3 bases from V and 1 base from J, with 4 bases between. The germline V gene encodes CDR1 SGHAT and CDR2 FQNNGV. DNA of the CDR3: TGTGCCAGCAGCTTCAGGAGCAATCAGCCCCAGCATTTT. Translation gives CASSFRSNQPQHF.

This chain connects TRBV6-1 to TRBJ2-7; D is possibly TRBD1 or TRBD2 (5 bases each). Trimming removed 8 bases at V and 4 bases at J, with 18 bases between. Looked up from germline, CDR1 is MNHNS and CDR2 is SASEGT. CDR3 length: 14 residues. CDR3 bases: TGTGCCAGCCAAAGGGGAGATCGATATTACGAGCAGTACTTC. It encodes CASQRGDRYYEQYF.

In its sample, this clonotype was seen many times. J is TRBJ2-4 and V is TRBV27; 7 nucleotides line up with TRBD1. The germline gives CDR1 MNHEY, CDR2 SMNVEV (reference sequence). This CDR3 spans 17 amino acids. V shed 5 bases, J shed 1 base, and the junction held 11 bases outside the gene matches. As DNA, the CDR3 is TGTGCCAGCAGTCCAATCACCCCGACAGGGGCCAAAAACATTCAGTACTTC. It codes for CASSPITPTGAKNIQYF.

This clonotype was detected many times. The chain couples TRBV12-3 or TRBV12-4 to TRBJ2-1, with 8 bases that match TRBD2. J lost 12 bases, V lost 7 bases, and 5 bases had no gene match. This CDR3 region has 11 residues. CDR3 coding DNA: TGTGCCAGCAAGAACGCGGGGGGGCAGTTCTTC. Its protein is CASKNAGGQFF.